One T cell receptor (beta chain) is described in this entry. Both TCRalpha and TCRbeta chains were reverse transcribed with V-gene-specific primers. The TCRs were subjected to amplification over around 18 PCR cycles employing a constant-region primer in conjunction with a V-primer adapter. Each CDR3 protein is one row after TCRdb ran MiXCR on the reads. The table lists about 7,300 distinct CDR3 sequences, roughly three fifths of them singletons. V lost 4 bases and J 7 bases, leaving 19 bases between the germline ends. The CDR3 consists of 16 residues. The V gene's germline CDR1 is SGHDN and CDR2 FVKESK. The data stem from a study of low-dose radiotherapy and immunotherapy resistance in tumors. Study-level background: Cohort 2 patients were irradiated with 1 Gy every two weeks, reaching 13 Gy over 26 weeks. Given every two weeks, intravenous cyclophosphamide 200 mg/m2 preceded radiation and immunotherapy by one day. Every six weeks patients received intravenous ipilimumab 1 mg/kg, and every two weeks they received intravenous nivolumab 240 mg.

The donors' regimen was nivolumab, ipilimumab, aspirin, low-dose cyclophosphamide and low-dose radiotherapy. The V and J genes are TRBV14 and TRBJ1-4; D is undetermined. The TCR originated in a human donor with advanced metastatic prostate, ovarian, gallbladder or colorectal cancer (not recorded which). This table probably holds off-target reads from a library built for another chain. CDR3 protein: CASSLNRAEQSEKLFF. The DNA for the CDR3 is TGTGCCAGCAGCCTCAACCGGGCGGAACAGAGTGAAAAACTGTTTTTT.